The clone carrying this TCR beta chain was detected once. Its specificity is unknown. Random hexamers were used to reverse transcribe an amount of roughly 0.45 to 1 ug RNA. Multiplex immunoSEQ PCR targeted 54 Vbeta and 13 Jbeta TCR beta segments. TCRdb processed the immunoSEQ multiplex PCR reads anew with MiXCR; each CDR3 protein has one entry. The sample holds about 430,000 distinct CDR3 sequences, approximately 85% seen once. The data were taken from a study of CD8 T cells in Susac syndrome. The CDR3 is 19 amino acids. CDR1 and CDR2 (germline): MNHEY, SMNVEV (reference sequence). V shed 0 bases and J 5 bases; nucleotides not matched to a gene: 11. Sequencing targeted TCR beta in T cells from blood (CD8+ and CD4+). TEMRA cells underwent FACS enrichment and CD8+ and CD4+ T cells underwent negative isolation. Whole-study results and caveats: TCR sequencing and HLA analysis covered a relatively small number of individuals.

The chain combines TRBV27 with TRBJ2-4, with 12 bases matching TRBD1. The sample taken for sequencing was CD8+ T cells from PBMCs. The receptor was isolated from a human donor with multiple sclerosis. Here the CDR3 DNA reads TGTGCCAGCAGTTTATCGGGACAGGGGGCCCACCTCCCCGAAAACATTCAGTACTTC. This encodes CASSLSGQGAHLPENIQYF.